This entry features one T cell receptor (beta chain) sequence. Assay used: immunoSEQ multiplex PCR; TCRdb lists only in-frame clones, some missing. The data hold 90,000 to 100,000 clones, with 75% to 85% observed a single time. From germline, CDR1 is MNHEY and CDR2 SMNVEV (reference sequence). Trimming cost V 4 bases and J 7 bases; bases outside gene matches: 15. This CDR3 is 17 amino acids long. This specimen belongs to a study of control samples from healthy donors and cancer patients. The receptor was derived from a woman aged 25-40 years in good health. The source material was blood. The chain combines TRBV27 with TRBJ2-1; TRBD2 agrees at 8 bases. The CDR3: CASSSTSGIGVVNEQFF. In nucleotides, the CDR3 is TGTGCCAGCAGTTCTACTAGCGGCATAGGGGTAGTGAATGAGCAGTTCTTC.